A single sample is the source of the 22 T cell receptor beta chains below, sequenced in a study of post-analysis software for immune sequencing data. No cognate antigen is known for these TCRs. General study results and limits: There were a few TRBV segments more frequent in patients than controls, and TRBV5-6, TRBV5-1 and TRBV20-1 were among them.

Unique molecular identifiers featured in each of the TCR beta cDNA libraries. MiXCR, applied by TCRdb to the PCR reads, yields one record per CDR3 protein. The repertoire has almost 700,000 distinct CDR3 sequences, more than 50% of them found once; the top ten carry about 10%. Sample: blood. The source is a girl aged 2 to 10 with multiple sclerosis.

This clonotype was seen only a few times. V usage is TRBV5-1 and J usage is TRBJ2-1; 7 bases fit TRBD1. The CDR3 length is 14 residues. The V gene end was trimmed by 2 bases and the J gene end by 6 bases; junction bases not matched to a gene: 5. CDR1 is SGHRS and CDR2 is YFSETQ in the germline V gene. The CDR3 DNA reads TGCGCCAGCAGCTTAGAAGGACAGGTCAATGAGCAGTTCTTC. Protein product: CASSLEGQVNEQFF.

This sequence joins TRBV6-2 or TRBV6-3 and TRBJ2-6; D ambiguous. From germline, CDR1 is MNHEY and CDR2 SVGEGT. V lost 4 bases and J lost 0, with 13 bases in between. The CDR3 totals 17 residues. The CDR3 loop reads CASSWAPRSSGANVLTF. As DNA, the CDR3 is TGTGCCAGCAGTTGGGCTCCTCGATCCTCTGGGGCCAACGTCCTGACTTTC.

The rearrangement joins TRBV15 to TRBJ1-1; D ambiguous. V lost 0 bases and J lost 10, with 24 bases in between. The CDR3 has 17 residues. CDR1 and CDR2 from the germline V gene are LNHNV and YYDKDF (reference sequence). CDR3 sequence reads: CATSRDSGAILGSGAFF. CDR3 in DNA: TGTGCCACCAGCAGAGATTCAGGAGCTATTTTGGGGTCCGGAGCTTTCTTT.

The chain carries TRBV18 and TRBJ2-3, with a weak D call TRBD2 (6 bases). The germline V gene has CDR1 KGHSH and CDR2 LQKENI. This CDR3 has 18 amino acids. Trimming pared 1 base from V and 0 bases from J, leaving 17 bases between. CDR3 residues: CASSPRRGTSPSTDTQYF. CDR3 sequence (DNA): TGTGCCAGCTCACCACGCCGCGGGACCTCCCCTAGCACAGATACGCAGTATTTT.

This clonotype has a handful of counts. The chain has TRBV20-1 and TRBJ1-2; 10 bases are a match to TRBD1. Per the germline V gene, CDR1 is DFQATT and CDR2 is SNEGSKA (reference sequence). The CDR3 is made up of 13 amino acids. The trim removed 6 bases at V and 6 bases at J, leaving 7 bases unmatched. CDR3 sequence: CSARTGGKNGYTF. The CDR3 region has the DNA TGCAGTGCAAGGACAGGGGGGAAGAATGGCTACACCTTC.

The chain uses TRBV18 and TRBJ2-3; TRBD2 might be the D (5 bases). The CDR3 has 15 residues. Trimming pared 6 bases from V and 1 base from J, leaving 14 bases between. Per the germline V gene, CDR1 is KGHSH and CDR2 is LQKENI. The chain's CDR3 is CASSWIIGGTDTQYF. As DNA, the CDR3 is TGTGCCAGCTCCTGGATCATCGGGGGCACAGATACGCAGTATTTT.

The chain employs TRBV7-9 and TRBJ2-4; 7 positions agree with TRBD2. V was pared by 3 bases and J by 6 bases, with 5 bases of the junction left unmatched. The V gene's germline CDR1 is SEHNR and CDR2 FQNEAQ (reference sequence). The CDR3 extends over 14 amino acids. CDR3 in DNA: TGTGCCAGCAGCTTTGAAGCGGGAACAAACATTCAGTACTTC. This codes for CASSFEAGTNIQYF.

This clonotype was observed a few times. CDR3 in amino acids: CASSFYGGDEQFF. The CDR3 nucleotides read TGTGCCAGCAGCTTCTACGGGGGCGATGAGCAGTTCTTC. The chain has TRBV7-8 and TRBJ2-1; possibly TRBD1 or TRBD2 for D (6 bases each). The germline V and J ends were trimmed by 3 bases and 8 bases, with 11 bases remaining between them. In germline, CDR1 is SGHVS, CDR2 FQNEAQ. CDR3 length equals 13 residues.

This chain connects TRBV7-8 to TRBJ2-5, with 7 bases matching TRBD1. This CDR3 is 13 amino acids long. The ends lost 5 bases at V and 7 bases at J; junction bases unmatched: 7. CDR1 is SGHVS and CDR2 is FQNEAQ in the germline V gene. DNA of the CDR3: TGTGCCAGCAGCCCCGACAGGGCCAGGACCCAGTACTTC. Amino acid sequence: CASSPDRARTQYF.

The chain is built from TRBV12-3 or TRBV12-4 and TRBJ2-7, with D tentatively TRBD2 (6 bases). V lost 9 bases to trimming and J lost 6 bases, with 15 bases between them. The CDR3 covers 12 residues. The CDR3: CASALEGGEQYF. For the CDR3, the DNA is TGTGCCAGTGCGCTCGAGGGAGGCGAGCAGTACTTC.

Details on this clonotype: Its ends do not fully match the called genes, so a read error is possible. The J gene is TRBJ1-2, the V gene TRBV4-2; possibly TRBD1 for D (6 bases). Germline-derived CDR1 and CDR2 are LGHNA and YNFKEQ. This CDR3 contains 17 residues. The CDR3 here is CAGSQEIDRRVNYGYTF. CDR3 bases: TGTGCCGGCAGCCAAGAGATCGACAGGAGGGTTAACTATGGCTACACCTTC.

The V gene is TRBV7-9, the J gene TRBJ2-5; D not resolved. Germline V lookup: CDR1 SEHNR, CDR2 FQNEAQ (reference sequence). The ends were cut back, 8 bases at V and 1 base at J, with 11 bases in the middle. This CDR3 contains 13 residues. The CDR3 sequence: CASPGPTQETQYF. The CDR3, as DNA: TGTGCCAGCCCCGGGCCTACCCAAGAGACCCAGTACTTC.

The chain joins TRBV11-2 to TRBJ2-4, with TRBD1 as a possible D gene (6 bases). CDR3 length equals 15 residues. V lost 1 base and J 6 bases, leaving 13 bases between the germline ends. Germline CDR1 reads SGHAT; CDR2 reads FQNNGV. The CDR3 region is CASSLVVGGGNIQYF. CDR3 in DNA: TGTGCCAGCAGCTTAGTGGTAGGGGGTGGAAACATTCAGTACTTC.

The chain has TRBV12-3 or TRBV12-4 and TRBJ2-7; D is perhaps TRBD1 (6 bases). Between the trimmed V and J ends, which lost 6 bases and 3 bases, there was a span of 18 bases. The CDR3 has 15 amino acids. CDR3 coding DNA: TGTGCCAGCAGGTCCGGGACACCCGGGAACTACGAGCAGTACTTC. It is translated as CASRSGTPGNYEQYF.

Of note for this clonotype: One end of the junction fails to match germline, which may point to a read error. J is TRBJ2-6 and V is TRBV6-2 or TRBV6-3; D perhaps matches TRBD1 (5 bases). The CDR3 totals 14 residues. Germline V gene data show CDR1 as MNHEY and CDR2 as SVGEGT. DNA of the CDR3: TGTGCCAGCAGTTACAACTCTGGGGCCAACGTCCGGACTTTC. Its translation is CASSYNSGANVRTF.

CDR3 bases: TGTGCCAGCAGTGGGGAGGGACTCGCAGGGGACTATGGCTACACCTTC. It yields the protein CASSGEGLAGDYGYTF. This sequence joins TRBV6-6 and TRBJ1-2; the D gene is possibly TRBD1 (6 bases). This CDR3 contains 16 residues. Deletions cut 5 bases from V and 3 bases from J, with 19 bases between. Germline CDR1 and CDR2: MNHNY and SVGAGI (reference sequence).

This clonotype was found a few times. V gene TRBV10-3 combines with J gene TRBJ2-1; D is undetermined. This CDR3 has 14 residues. CDR1 is ENHRY, CDR2 SYGVKD, per germline. V lost 3 bases and J lost 6, with 12 bases in between. The CDR3 here is CAISDVQNSNEQFF. Written as DNA, the CDR3 is TGTGCCATCAGTGACGTACAGAATAGCAATGAGCAGTTCTTC.

V is TRBV29-1 and J is TRBJ1-1; D not certain. This CDR3 has 10 amino acids. Trimming shortened V by 4 bases and J by 3 bases, and 3 bases separated the two germline ends. The germline gives CDR1 SQVTM, CDR2 ANQGSEA. The CDR3 reads CSVVDTEAFF. Here the CDR3 DNA reads TGCAGCGTTGTTGACACTGAAGCTTTCTTT.

This clonotype occurred once. This sequence joins TRBV5-1 and TRBJ1-1; D gene ambiguous. Per the germline V gene, CDR1 is SGHRS and CDR2 is YFSETQ. The V gene lost 1 base and the J gene lost 2 bases, with 9 bases spanning the gap. This CDR3 has 14 residues. The chain's CDR3 is CASSLNLANTEAFF. DNA for the CDR3: TGCGCCAGCAGCTTGAATCTTGCTAACACTGAAGCTTTCTTT.

The chain uses TRBV20-1 and TRBJ2-1; TRBD2 matches at 8 bases. V lost 2 bases and J lost 9; bases outside the gene matches: 9. The CDR3 spans 14 residues. Germline values: CDR1 DFQATT, CDR2 SNEGSKA (reference sequence). The CDR3 coding sequence is TGCAGTGCTAGATTACCGACTAGCGTGAGTGAGCAGTTCTTC. It codes for CSARLPTSVSEQFF.

The chain employs TRBV11-1 and TRBJ2-1, with D possibly being TRBD1 (6 bases). This CDR3 region has 15 residues. Germline CDR1 is SGHAT and CDR2 is FQDESV (reference sequence). Trimming took off 7 bases at V and 4 bases at J, with 17 bases between the two ends. The CDR3: CASIGQTHEYNEQFF. The CDR3 DNA reads as TGTGCCAGCATCGGACAGACACATGAATACAATGAGCAGTTCTTC.

The chain uses TRBV5-1 and TRBJ2-1; 7 nucleotides match TRBD2. CDR1 is SGHRS, CDR2 YFSETQ, per germline. V gave up 0 bases and J gave up 7 bases; unmatched junction bases: 4. The CDR3 contains 14 residues. The CDR3 loop is CASSLVTAGNEQFF. Here the CDR3 DNA reads TGCGCCAGCAGCTTGGTTACAGCGGGGAATGAGCAGTTCTTC.